The 10 T cell receptor beta chains reported below all come from one sample, sequenced in a study of T cell responses to AZD1222 COVID-19 vaccine. Profiling relied on immunoSEQ multiplex PCR, and the TCRdb table lists in-frame clones only, not all of them. The repertoire holds about 130,000 clones, around 90% seen once, with under 1.2% in the top ten. Sequences were derived from peripheral blood, sampled 28 days after the second AZD1222 dose. The origin of the receptors is an adult who received the AZD1222 COVID-19 vaccine.

V gene TRBV5-1 combines with J gene TRBJ1-2; D is possibly TRBD1 (5 bases). Germline V gives CDR1 SGHRS, CDR2 YFSETQ. This CDR3 has 15 residues. V gave up 3 bases and J gave up 6 bases, with 18 bases separating them. In nucleotides, the CDR3 is TGCGCCAGCAGCTGGGGTTCGAGGGGCGAGAATGGCTACACCTTC. This encodes CASSWGSRGENGYTF.

This chain joins TRBV24-1 and TRBJ2-2; D ambiguous. Per the germline V gene, CDR1 is KGHDR and CDR2 is SFDVKD. The CDR3 is 13 residues long. V was clipped by 3 bases and J by 3 bases, with 4 bases between them. In DNA form, the CDR3 reads TGTGCCACCAGTGATCCCCACACCGGGGAGCTGTTTTTT. Protein sequence: CATSDPHTGELFF.

This clone was seen a single time. Distinct nucleotide sequences in the sample also encode this CDR3. The chain couples TRBV7-9 to TRBJ2-1; 9 bases are a match to TRBD2. Germline V gene sequence: CDR1 SEHNR, CDR2 FQNEAQ (reference sequence). Trimming at V came to 2 bases and at J to 1 base, leaving 3 bases not matched to a gene. The length of the CDR3 is 16 residues. CDR3 coding DNA: TGTGCCAGCAGCTTATGGCTAGCGGGGTCCTACAATGAGCAGTTCTTC. Translated: CASSLWLAGSYNEQFF.

This sequence joins TRBV28 and TRBJ1-6; D perhaps matches TRBD1 (5 bases). Germline V gene data show CDR1 as MDHEN and CDR2 as SYDVKM. The V end lost 7 bases, the J end lost 7 bases, and 17 bases lay between the germline ends. This CDR3 has 15 residues. CDR3 residues: CASTPDGTGNSPLHF. DNA for the CDR3: TGTGCCAGCACCCCTGACGGGACGGGGAATTCACCCCTCCACTTT.

The chain uses TRBV5-1 and TRBJ2-2; 7 nucleotides align to TRBD1. Germline assignment: CDR1 SGHRS and CDR2 YFSETQ. The length of the CDR3 is 15 residues. Trimming cost V 0 bases and J 5 bases; bases outside gene matches: 4. For the CDR3, the DNA is TGCGCCAGCAGCTTGGACAGGGGAGTAACCGGGGAGCTGTTTTTT. As protein: CASSLDRGVTGELFF.

The chain combines TRBV7-9 with TRBJ1-2; D remains unclear. Trimming pared 6 bases from V and 2 bases from J, leaving 10 bases between. CDR1 is SEHNR, CDR2 FQNEAQ, per germline (reference sequence). This CDR3 comprises 13 residues. The CDR3 DNA reads TGTGCCAGCAGTAGACCGGGCAACTATGGCTACACCTTC. Its protein is CASSRPGNYGYTF.

The chain carries TRBV28 and TRBJ1-2; D gene unclear. The V end was cut by 4 bases, the J end by 6 bases, with 21 bases between. The CDR3 runs to 16 residues. CDR1 is MDHEN, CDR2 SYDVKM, per germline. The CDR3 protein is CASSSRIGLLGHGYTF. The CDR3 DNA is TGTGCCAGCAGTTCACGAATCGGGCTTCTGGGTCATGGCTACACCTTC.

Here the CDR3 DNA reads TGTGCCAGCAGCTTAGGCCAGGGGACCCCATCCTACAATGAGCAGTTCTTC. This sequence encodes CASSLGQGTPSYNEQFF. The chain uses TRBV7-3 and TRBJ2-1, with D tentatively TRBD1 (6 bases). V gave up 2 bases and J gave up 1 base, with 15 bases separating them. The germline gives CDR1 SGHTA, CDR2 FQGTGA. CDR3 length: 17 residues.

The J gene is TRBJ2-3, the V gene TRBV9; the match to TRBD2 covers 10 bases. The length of the CDR3 is 18 residues. V shed 4 bases, J shed 2 bases, and the junction held 13 bases outside the gene matches. Germline V gene sequence: CDR1 SGDLS, CDR2 YYNGEE. Here the CDR3 DNA reads TGTGCCAGCAGCATCGAGACTAGCGGGCCCGGTTACACAGATACGCAGTATTTT. This sequence encodes CASSIETSGPGYTDTQYF.

The chain recombines TRBV4-1 with TRBJ1-3; D not certain. The CDR3 is 14 amino acids. V lost 0 bases and J 5 bases, leaving 8 bases between the germline ends. Germline V gene sequence: CDR1 MGHRA, CDR2 YSYEKL. The CDR3 DNA is TGCGCCAGCAGCCAAGACCCGCAGCGAAACACCATATATTTT. This sequence encodes CASSQDPQRNTIYF.